The 25 T cell receptor beta chains listed next were all sequenced from one sample in a study of T-cell reconstitution after alpha-beta-depleted transplantation in children. Unique molecular identifiers were built into the TCRbeta library. TCRdb reprocessed the PCR reads via MiXCR and lists one record per CDR3 protein. The table records approximately 79,000 distinct CDR3 sequences, around 18% of them present only once. Sequencing was performed on PBMCs, mostly from graft donor cells, taken 360 days after TCRalphabeta/CD19-depleted stem cell transplant. These receptors were obtained from a male patient under 10 years old who had a stem cell transplant for acute lymphoblastic leukemia, so the T cells may come from the graft donor.

The DNA for the CDR3 is TGCGCCAGCACTAGTAGACAGGGGGCTACAGATACGCAGTATTTT. Translation gives CASTSRQGATDTQYF. This chain uses TRBV5-1 with TRBJ2-3, with TRBD1 identical over 10 bases. The V segment lost 6 bases and the J segment 3 bases; nucleotides outside the gene matches: 7. CDR1 is SGHRS, CDR2 YFSETQ, per germline. This CDR3 has 15 residues.

The chain links TRBV27 to TRBJ1-2, with 8 bases lining up with TRBD1. Germline trimming cut 5 bases from V and 7 bases from J; bases unmatched to any gene: 12. The CDR3 totals 15 residues. In germline, CDR1 is MNHEY, CDR2 SMNVEV (reference sequence). The CDR3 DNA reads TGTGCCAGCAGTCCATCCGGGACAGGATGGGGTGGCTACACCTTC. Its protein product is CASSPSGTGWGGYTF.

The rearrangement joins TRBV6-1 to TRBJ2-5; either TRBD1 or TRBD2 may fit D (6 bases each). Germline CDR1 reads MNHNS; CDR2 reads SASEGT. CDR3 length: 17 amino acids. V was clipped by 7 bases and J by 1 base, with 22 bases between them. The chain's CDR3 is CASTPWWGASVQETQYF. CDR3 nucleotides: TGTGCCAGCACCCCCTGGTGGGGGGCTTCGGTCCAAGAGACCCAGTACTTC.

This clonotype appeared a few times. The gene calls are TRBV4-1 and TRBJ2-3; 13 bases are shared with TRBD2. CDR1 is MGHRA and CDR2 is YSYEKL in the germline V gene. This CDR3 is 18 amino acids long. V lost 0 bases and J lost 5; bases outside the gene matches: 8. CDR3 sequence (DNA): TGCGCCAGCAGCCAAGATTGGGGACTAGCGGGATTCGGAGATACGCAGTATTTT. Amino acid sequence: CASSQDWGLAGFGDTQYF.

Many counts were recorded for this clonotype. The gene calls are TRBV3-1 and TRBJ2-5; a weak D match, TRBD2 (5 bases). CDR3 length: 13 residues. V was pared by 4 bases and J by 7 bases, with 13 bases between. The germline gives CDR1 LGHDT, CDR2 YNNKEL (reference sequence). Written as DNA, the CDR3 is TGTGCCAGCAGCCTACTTGATGAGGGGACCCAGTACTTC. Encoded protein: CASSLLDEGTQYF.

J is TRBJ2-2 and V is TRBV7-2; D is undetermined. Trimming stripped 2 bases from V and 1 base from J, with 8 bases between. This CDR3 has 15 residues. Germline V gives CDR1 SGHTA, CDR2 FQGNSA. CDR3 sequence reads: CASSLSPRNTGELFF. CDR3 bases: TGTGCCAGCAGCTTATCCCCGCGGAACACCGGGGAGCTGTTTTTT.

V and J are TRBV21-1 and TRBJ2-1. TRBV21-1 is a pseudogene locus. The CDR3 totals 15 residues. This CDR3 is CASSKCANSYNEQFF. CDR3 bases: TGTGCCAGCAGCAAATGTGCAAACTCCTACAATGAGCAGTTCTTC.

The chain recombines TRBV9 with TRBJ2-7; D gene uncertain. V was trimmed by 5 bases and J by 3 bases, leaving 15 bases between them. The CDR3 sequence is 14 residues long. Looked up from germline, CDR1 is SGDLS and CDR2 is YYNGEE. CDR3 nucleotides: TGTGCCAGCAGTGGAACCATCTGGAACTACGAGCAGTACTTC. It yields the protein CASSGTIWNYEQYF.

This clonotype occurred a few times. The genes are TRBV7-8 and TRBJ1-2; 7 bases align to TRBD1. This CDR3 has 15 amino acids. Germline-derived CDR1 and CDR2 are SGHVS and FQNEAQ. With 5 bases clipped from V and 2 bases from J, the junction kept 8 bases outside the gene matches. This CDR3 is CASSIDRVRNYGYTF. In DNA form, the CDR3 reads TGTGCCAGCAGCATCGACAGGGTGCGCAACTATGGCTACACCTTC.

This clonotype was seen many times. The V gene is TRBV7-9, the J gene TRBJ2-7; 7 positions match TRBD2. The CDR3 is made up of 16 amino acids. After removal of 5 bases from V and 2 bases from J, the junction contained 12 bases not matched to a gene. Germline CDR1 is SEHNR and CDR2 is FQNEAQ (reference sequence). For the CDR3, the DNA is TGTGCCAGCAGCCCCGCGTTGGCGGGAGTCCCCTACGAGCAGTACTTC. Encoded protein: CASSPALAGVPYEQYF.

This clonotype has a handful of counts. The chain is built from TRBV10-3 and TRBJ2-7; D assignment may be TRBD1 or TRBD2 (5 bases each). This CDR3 comprises 13 residues. CDR1 and CDR2 (germline): ENHRY, SYGVKD. Trimming left V 10 bases short and J 2 bases short, with 15 bases between. The CDR3 DNA reads as TGTGCCACGTCGAGGGACGGAGCCTACGAGCAGTACTTC. Translating gives CATSRDGAYEQYF.

The chain is built from TRBV5-6 and TRBJ1-3, with D uncertain. Germline V gene lookup returns CDR1 SGHDT and CDR2 YYEEEE. The CDR3 sequence is 16 residues long. The germline V and J ends were trimmed by 0 bases and 0 bases, with 10 bases remaining between them. For the CDR3, the DNA is TGTGCCAGCAGCTTGGGTACAACGCACTCTGGAAACACCATATATTTT. Residues: CASSLGTTHSGNTIYF.

This clonotype has a handful of counts. CDR3 coding DNA: TGTGCCACCAGTGATTTTGTTGGGGTGCGCGAGACCCAGTACTTC. Residues: CATSDFVGVRETQYF. The chain carries TRBV24-1 and TRBJ2-5; D call uncertain. Germline V lookup: CDR1 KGHDR, CDR2 SFDVKD. The CDR3 runs to 15 residues. The V gene lost 1 base and the J gene lost 5 bases, with 13 bases spanning the gap.

The chain has TRBV4-1 and TRBJ2-1; D may match TRBD1 or TRBD2 (5 bases each). The germline gives CDR1 MGHRA, CDR2 YSYEKL. Trimming left V 0 bases short and J 7 bases short, with 13 bases between. The CDR3 spans 15 residues. The CDR3 reads CASSQDGTGRNEQFF. DNA of the CDR3: TGCGCCAGCAGCCAAGATGGGACGGGCCGAAATGAGCAGTTCTTC.

This clonotype was seen a handful of times. V and J are TRBV7-9 and TRBJ1-1; weak D call: TRBD1 (6 bases). Deletions cut 4 bases from V and 3 bases from J, with 21 bases between. This CDR3 is 17 amino acids long. The germline V gene has CDR1 SEHNR and CDR2 FQNEAQ (reference sequence). CDR3 nucleotides: TGTGCCAGCAGCTCCCCCCCTGACAGACAGGCGTACACTGAAGCTTTCTTT. Translated, it gives CASSSPPDRQAYTEAFF.

This clonotype was found a few times. The chain carries TRBV5-1 and TRBJ2-7, with TRBD1 as a possible D gene (6 bases). The V end was cut by 0 bases, the J end by 0 bases, with 13 bases between. The CDR3 spans 16 residues. From germline, CDR1 is SGHRS and CDR2 YFSETQ. CDR3 nucleotide sequence: TGCGCCAGCAGCTTGGCTACAGGGCTACTCTCCTACGAGCAGTACTTC. This gives the protein CASSLATGLLSYEQYF.

The V call is TRBV6-1, the J call TRBJ2-3; D perhaps matches TRBD2 (6 bases). Germline V CDR1 and CDR2: MNHNS, SASEGT. The CDR3 has 15 amino acids. Trimming pared 6 bases from V and 2 bases from J, leaving 15 bases between. In nucleotides, the CDR3 is TGTGCCAGCAGCGTACTAGCAGCCCACACAGATACGCAGTATTTT. Residues: CASSVLAAHTDTQYF.

This clonotype came up a few times. The chain joins TRBV10-3 to TRBJ1-5; weak D call: TRBD1 (5 bases). CDR3 length equals 16 residues. V was shortened by 4 bases and J by 2 bases, with 15 bases between the two germline ends. The germline V gene has CDR1 ENHRY and CDR2 SYGVKD. CDR3 region: CAISAETDWGNQPQHF. CDR3 in DNA: TGTGCCATCAGTGCTGAGACAGATTGGGGCAATCAGCCCCAGCATTTT.

Only a few counts were recorded for this clonotype. This chain links TRBV4-1 with TRBJ2-1; 11 positions agree with TRBD2. Germline V gene sequence: CDR1 MGHRA, CDR2 YSYEKL. CDR3 size: 16 residues. With 3 bases clipped from V and 3 bases from J, the junction kept 4 bases outside the gene matches. The CDR3 spells CASSQTGTSGYNEQFF. CDR3 sequence (DNA): TGCGCCAGCAGCCAGACCGGGACTAGCGGCTACAATGAGCAGTTCTTC.

The rearrangement uses TRBV3-1 and TRBJ2-7; 10 bases map to TRBD2. Germline-derived CDR1 and CDR2 are LGHDT and YNNKEL (reference sequence). V shed 0 bases and J 0 bases; nucleotides not matched to a gene: 5. CDR3 length equals 17 residues. The DNA of the CDR3 is TGTGCCAGCAGCCAAGACCTAGCGGGAGCCTCCTCCTACGAGCAGTACTTC. It encodes CASSQDLAGASSYEQYF.

This clonotype was detected a few times. J is TRBJ1-5 and V is TRBV6-2 or TRBV6-3; 10 bases match TRBD1. The germline V gene has CDR1 MNHEY and CDR2 SVGEGT. Germline trimming cut 2 bases from V and 5 bases from J; bases unmatched to any gene: 6. This CDR3 comprises 16 residues. This CDR3 is CASSYGGTGADQPQHF. CDR3 nucleotide sequence: TGTGCCAGCAGTTACGGTGGGACAGGGGCAGATCAGCCCCAGCATTTT.

V is TRBV5-6 and J is TRBJ2-5, with 9 bases lining up with TRBD1. The CDR3 runs 15 residues. The germline gives CDR1 SGHDT, CDR2 YYEEEE. J gave up 5 bases and V 2 bases, and 7 bases lay outside the gene matches. CDR3 coding DNA: TGTGCCAGCAGCTTCGTGACAGGGGGTGTGGAGACCCAGTACTTC. The encoded protein is CASSFVTGGVETQYF.

Only a few counts were recorded for this clonotype. The chain is built from TRBV20-1 and TRBJ1-2; tentatively, D is TRBD1 (5 bases). The CDR3 contains 15 residues. Germline V gives CDR1 DFQATT, CDR2 SNEGSKA (reference sequence). V was pared by 5 bases and J by 1 base, with 17 bases between. The CDR3 is CSAEPRQNINYGYTF. The CDR3 region has the DNA TGCAGTGCTGAACCTAGACAGAATATTAACTATGGCTACACCTTC.

The table lists this clonotype with a few counts. The chain carries TRBV12-3 or TRBV12-4 and TRBJ2-5; D is uncertain. The length of the CDR3 is 14 residues. V dropped 3 bases and J dropped 0 bases, with 8 bases sitting between them. As DNA, the CDR3 is TGTGCCAGCAGTTTCGCAGGAAACCAAGAGACCCAGTACTTC. It encodes CASSFAGNQETQYF.

This clonotype showed up just a few times. V usage is TRBV5-1 and J usage is TRBJ1-5, with 9 bases that match TRBD1. The V segment lost 0 bases and the J segment 6 bases; nucleotides outside the gene matches: 7. Germline V gene data show CDR1 as SGHRS and CDR2 as YFSETQ. The CDR3 sequence is 16 residues long. CDR3 loop: CASSLGVTGGTQPQHF. The DNA for the CDR3 is TGCGCCAGCAGCTTGGGGGTGACAGGGGGAACTCAGCCCCAGCATTTT.